Below are 9 T cell receptor beta chains sequenced from a single sample in a study of human T cells and chemical hapten exposure. Using its own MiXCR run on the RACE reads, TCRdb lists one record per CDR3 protein. The repertoire holds approximately 89,000 distinct CDR3 sequences, with 5% to 8.5% as singletons. Time point of the sample: patch test 2, 6 weeks after DPC sensitization. Stated treatment: therapeutic diphenylcyclopropenone sensitization with weekly scalp DPC. The specimen comprised whole blood, sampled in connection with sensitization to the hapten diphenylcyclopropenone (DPC). These receptor sequences come from a woman younger than 45 with alopecia areata. Some clones in this sample may be carry-over from other donors' samples.

This clonotype has a count of ten or more. The chain carries TRBV3-1 and TRBJ1-4; TRBD1 might be the D (5 bases). Germline CDR1 LGHDT, CDR2 YNNKEL (reference sequence). With 2 bases removed from V and 4 bases from J, the gap between germline ends came to 8 bases. The CDR3 loop spans 14 amino acids. The chain's CDR3 is CASSQRRDNEKLFF. The CDR3 nucleotides read TGTGCCAGCAGCCAACGCAGGGATAATGAAAAACTGTTTTTT.

There are a few counts of this clonotype. V and J are TRBV6-5 and TRBJ2-3; D is possibly TRBD1 (5 bases). The V end was cut by 0 bases, the J end by 0 bases, with 13 bases between. CDR1 and CDR2 from the germline V gene are MNHEY and SVGAGI. The CDR3 has 17 residues. In DNA, the CDR3 is TGTGCCAGCAGTTACTCCGTTGGGGCCATAAGCACAGATACGCAGTATTTT. Amino acid sequence: CASSYSVGAISTDTQYF.

There are a few counts of this clonotype. CDR3 amino acids: CASSPQLAGINEQFF. The CDR3 DNA follows: TGCGCCAGCAGCCCTCAACTAGCGGGGATTAATGAGCAGTTCTTC. The V and J genes are TRBV5-1 and TRBJ2-1, with TRBD2 matching over 10 bases. V shed 4 bases and J 7 bases; nucleotides not matched to a gene: 8. The CDR3 is made up of 15 amino acids. Germline V gives CDR1 SGHRS, CDR2 YFSETQ.

This chain's CDR3 is CASSWTSGGPETQYF. Written as DNA, the CDR3 is TGTGCCAGCAGTTGGACTAGCGGGGGGCCGGAGACCCAGTACTTC. The V gene is TRBV12-3 or TRBV12-4, the J gene TRBJ2-5; TRBD2 matches 14 bases. The CDR3 length is 15 residues. With V trimmed by 4 bases and J by 5 bases, 3 bases remained unmatched.

This clonotype was counted many times. The CDR3 region is CASSGWGDTEAFF. The DNA of the CDR3 is TGTGCCAGCAGCGGCTGGGGGGACACTGAAGCTTTCTTT. The V gene is TRBV2, the J gene TRBJ1-1; the D gene is possibly TRBD1 (5 bases). Germline CDR1 is SNHLY and CDR2 is FYNNEI. This CDR3 is built from 13 residues. V was clipped by 6 bases and J by 3 bases, with 11 bases between them.

The chain employs TRBV12-3 or TRBV12-4 and TRBJ1-1; possibly TRBD1 for D (5 bases). CDR3 length: 12 amino acids. V was cut by 7 bases and J by 9 bases, with 15 bases left in between. The CDR3 protein is CASTSSGGKAFF. CDR3 in DNA: TGTGCCAGCACCTCCAGCGGGGGAAAAGCTTTCTTT.

In this sample, this clonotype turned up many times. The chain couples TRBV20-1 to TRBJ2-3, with no clear D. Germline V gene sequence: CDR1 DFQATT, CDR2 SNEGSKA (reference sequence). The CDR3 sequence is 14 residues long. Trimming took off 1 base at V and 2 bases at J, with 10 bases between the two ends. The CDR3, as DNA: TGCAGTGCTAGAGTAGGGTCCTTCACAGATACGCAGTATTTT. This sequence encodes CSARVGSFTDTQYF.

This clonotype was picked up many times. The chain recombines TRBV29-1 with TRBJ1-1; tentatively, D is TRBD1 (6 bases). Germline V gene data show CDR1 as SQVTM and CDR2 as ANQGSEA. This CDR3 region has 13 residues. The CDR3 DNA reads as TGCGGGGTTGGGGGGCTACTAAGCACTGAAGCTTTCTTT. Protein sequence: CGVGGLLSTEAFF.

In this sample, this clonotype turned up many times. V and J are TRBV20-1 and TRBJ2-3, with 9 bases that match TRBD2. The CDR3 length is 14 residues. The junction had 5 bases not matched to a gene; V was cut back by 1 base and J by 6 bases. Germline V gene sequence: CDR1 DFQATT, CDR2 SNEGSKA (reference sequence). The CDR3 loop reads CSARGGGAWDTQYF. For the CDR3, the DNA is TGCAGTGCTAGAGGCGGGGGGGCCTGGGATACGCAGTATTTT.